This T cell receptor beta chain was sequenced in a study of T-cell memory formation after mild COVID-19. About the research overall: Each donor largely had its own TCR clusters.

5'RACE primed at constant segments yielded TCR alpha and TCR beta cDNA libraries bearing sample barcodes and UMIs. TCRdb fed the 5' RACE reads into MiXCR, producing one record per CDR3 protein. The sample lists 470,000 or so distinct CDR3 sequences; 15% to 20% were seen once. Study conclusions and caveats: Clones shrinking between day 15 and 85 showed a balanced CD4/CD8 split, and those that grew later tilted toward CD4+. Detection of some responders pre-infection suggested pre-existing cross-reactive memory T cells participated.

A few counts support this clonotype. What it recognizes is unknown. Trimming shortened V by 0 bases and J by 7 bases, and 7 bases separated the two germline ends. CDR1 LGHNA and CDR2 YNFKEQ come from the germline V gene. This CDR3 comprises 13 residues. Sequencing was performed on PBMCs or a T cell subset sorted from them (not recorded which). The source is an adult woman who had mild COVID-19 (a few samples of this study predate the infection). Cell type and time point are not known. The chain carries TRBV4-2 and TRBJ2-1; D is possibly TRBD2 (5 bases). The CDR3 coding sequence is TGTGCCAGCAGCCAAGATCCGGGAAATGAGCAGTTCTTC. Its protein product is CASSQDPGNEQFF.